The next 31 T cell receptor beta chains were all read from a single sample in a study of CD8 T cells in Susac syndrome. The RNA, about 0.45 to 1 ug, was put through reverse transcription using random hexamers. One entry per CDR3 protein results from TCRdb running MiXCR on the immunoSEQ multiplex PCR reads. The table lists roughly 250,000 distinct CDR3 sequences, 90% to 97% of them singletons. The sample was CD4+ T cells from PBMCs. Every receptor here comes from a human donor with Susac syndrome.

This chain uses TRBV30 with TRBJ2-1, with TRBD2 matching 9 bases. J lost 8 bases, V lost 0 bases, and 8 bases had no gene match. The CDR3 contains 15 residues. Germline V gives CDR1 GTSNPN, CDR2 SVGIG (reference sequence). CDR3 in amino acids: CAWSVAGGPRDEQFF. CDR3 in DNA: TGTGCCTGGAGTGTTGCGGGAGGGCCCCGCGATGAGCAGTTCTTC.

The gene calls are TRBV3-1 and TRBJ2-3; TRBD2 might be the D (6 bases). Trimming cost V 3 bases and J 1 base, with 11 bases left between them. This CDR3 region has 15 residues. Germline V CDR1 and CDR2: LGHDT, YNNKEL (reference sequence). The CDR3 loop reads CASSHGTPGTDTQYF. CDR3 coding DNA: TGTGCCAGCAGCCACGGGACTCCGGGCACAGATACGCAGTATTTT.

CDR3 loop: CASGTGLREPQHF. The CDR3 DNA reads TGTGCCAGCGGGACCGGGCTCAGGGAGCCCCAGCATTTT. V and J are TRBV12-3 or TRBV12-4 and TRBJ1-5; D is possibly TRBD1 (5 bases). This CDR3 spans 13 amino acids. The germline V and J ends were trimmed by 8 bases and 8 bases, with 16 bases remaining between them.

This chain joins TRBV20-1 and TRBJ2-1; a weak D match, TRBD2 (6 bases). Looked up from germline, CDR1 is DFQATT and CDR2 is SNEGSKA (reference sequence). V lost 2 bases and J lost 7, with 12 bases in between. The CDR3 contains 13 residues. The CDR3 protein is CSARITSGNEQFF. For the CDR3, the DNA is TGCAGTGCTAGAATTACCAGCGGGAATGAGCAGTTCTTC.

Here the CDR3 reads CSVERQSGNTIYF. The CDR3 DNA reads as TGCAGCGTTGAACGCCAGTCTGGAAACACCATATATTTT. This chain connects TRBV29-1 to TRBJ1-3; D gene uncertain. The CDR3 has 13 amino acids. Trimming left V 2 bases short and J 1 base short, with 6 bases between. Germline loops: CDR1 SQVTM, CDR2 ANQGSEA.

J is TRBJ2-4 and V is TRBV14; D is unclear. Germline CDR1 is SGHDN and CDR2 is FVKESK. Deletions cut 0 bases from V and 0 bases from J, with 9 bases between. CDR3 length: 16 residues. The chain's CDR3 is CASSQEVGLAKNIQYF. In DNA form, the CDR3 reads TGTGCCAGCAGCCAAGAGGTCGGGTTAGCCAAAAACATTCAGTACTTC.

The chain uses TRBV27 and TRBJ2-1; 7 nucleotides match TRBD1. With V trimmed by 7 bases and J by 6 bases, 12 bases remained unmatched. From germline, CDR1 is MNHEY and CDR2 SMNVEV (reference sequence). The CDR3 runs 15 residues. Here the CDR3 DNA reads TGTGCCAGCAACAGACACGGGACAGACCCCAATGAGCAGTTCTTC. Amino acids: CASNRHGTDPNEQFF.

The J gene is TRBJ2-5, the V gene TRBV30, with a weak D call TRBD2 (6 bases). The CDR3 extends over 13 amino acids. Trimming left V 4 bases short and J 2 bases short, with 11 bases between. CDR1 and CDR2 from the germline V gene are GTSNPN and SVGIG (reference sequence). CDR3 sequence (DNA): TGTGCCTGGAAACTAAGCGGGCAAGAGACCCAGTACTTC. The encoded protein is CAWKLSGQETQYF. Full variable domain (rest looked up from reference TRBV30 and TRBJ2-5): SQTIHQWPATLVQPVGSPLSLECTVEGTSNPNLYWYRQAAGRGLQLLFYSVGIGQISSEVPQNLSASRPQDRQFILSSKKLLLSDSGFYLCAWKLSGQETQYFGPGTRLLVL.

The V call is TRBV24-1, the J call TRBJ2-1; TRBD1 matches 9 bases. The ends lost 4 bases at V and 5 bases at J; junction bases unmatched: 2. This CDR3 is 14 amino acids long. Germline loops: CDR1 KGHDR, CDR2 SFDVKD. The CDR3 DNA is TGTGCCACCAGTGAGGGACAGGGTCACAATGAGCAGTTCTTC. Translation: CATSEGQGHNEQFF.

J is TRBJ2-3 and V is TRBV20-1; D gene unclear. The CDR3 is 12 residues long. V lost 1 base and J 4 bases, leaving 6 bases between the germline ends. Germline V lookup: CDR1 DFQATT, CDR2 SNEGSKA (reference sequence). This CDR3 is CSARGASDTQYF. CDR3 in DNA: TGCAGTGCTAGAGGGGCTTCAGATACGCAGTATTTT.

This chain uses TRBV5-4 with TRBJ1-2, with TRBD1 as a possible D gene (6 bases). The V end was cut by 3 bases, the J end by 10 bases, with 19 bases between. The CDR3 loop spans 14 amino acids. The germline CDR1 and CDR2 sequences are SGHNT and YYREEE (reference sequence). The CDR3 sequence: CASSSNRDTKHYTF. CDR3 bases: TGTGCCAGCAGCTCGAACCGGGACACAAAGCACTACACCTTC. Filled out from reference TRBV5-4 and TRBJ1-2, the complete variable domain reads ETGVTQSPTHLIKTRGQQVTLRCSSQSGHNTVSWYQQALGQGPQFIFQYYREEENGRGNFPPRFSGLQFPNYSSELNVNALELDDSALYLCASSSNRDTKHYTFGSGTRLTVV.

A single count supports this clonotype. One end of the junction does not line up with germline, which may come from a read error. The CDR3 region has the DNA TGTGCTAGCAGCTCAGGGACTAGCGGGATAGGACCCGGGGAGCTGTTTTTT. Translation gives CASSSGTSGIGPGELFF. The chain combines TRBV7-7 with TRBJ2-2; TRBD2 agrees at 13 bases. Germline loops: CDR1 SSHAT, CDR2 FNYEAQ (reference sequence). The CDR3 has 17 amino acids.

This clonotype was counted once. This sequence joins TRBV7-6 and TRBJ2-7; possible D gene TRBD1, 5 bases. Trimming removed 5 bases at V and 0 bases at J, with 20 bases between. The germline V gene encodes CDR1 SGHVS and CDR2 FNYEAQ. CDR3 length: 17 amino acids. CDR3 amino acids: CASSTRRQFQNSYEQYF. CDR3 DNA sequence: TGTGCCAGCAGCACCCGAAGACAGTTCCAGAACTCCTACGAGCAGTACTTC.

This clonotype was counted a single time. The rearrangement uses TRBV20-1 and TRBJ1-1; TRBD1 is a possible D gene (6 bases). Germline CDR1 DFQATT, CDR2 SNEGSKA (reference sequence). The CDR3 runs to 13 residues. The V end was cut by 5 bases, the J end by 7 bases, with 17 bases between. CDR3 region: CSAAKTGGGEAFF. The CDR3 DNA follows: TGCAGTGCTGCAAAGACAGGAGGAGGTGAAGCTTTCTTT.

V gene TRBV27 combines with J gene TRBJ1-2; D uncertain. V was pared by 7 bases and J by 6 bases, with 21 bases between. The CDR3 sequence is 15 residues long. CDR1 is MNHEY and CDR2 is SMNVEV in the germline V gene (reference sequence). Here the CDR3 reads CASTDLWADRDGYTF. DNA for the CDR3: TGTGCCAGCACCGACCTATGGGCCGACCGCGATGGCTACACCTTC.

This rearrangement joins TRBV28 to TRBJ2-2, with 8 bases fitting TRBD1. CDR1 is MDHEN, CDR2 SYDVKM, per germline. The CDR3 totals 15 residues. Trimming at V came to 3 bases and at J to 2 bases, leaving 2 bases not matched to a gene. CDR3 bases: TGTGCCAGCAGTTTCCCAGGGGGCAACACCGGGGAGCTGTTTTTT. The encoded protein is CASSFPGGNTGELFF.

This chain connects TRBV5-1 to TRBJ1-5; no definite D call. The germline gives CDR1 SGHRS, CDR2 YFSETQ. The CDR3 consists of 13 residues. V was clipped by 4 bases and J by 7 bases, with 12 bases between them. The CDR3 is CASSEEGMQPQHF. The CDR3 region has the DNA TGCGCCAGCAGCGAGGAAGGGATGCAGCCCCAGCATTTT.

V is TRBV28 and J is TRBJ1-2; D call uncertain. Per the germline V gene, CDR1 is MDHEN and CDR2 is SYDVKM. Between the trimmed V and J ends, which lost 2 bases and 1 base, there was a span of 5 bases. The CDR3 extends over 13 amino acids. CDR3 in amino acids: CASSLGLNYGYTF. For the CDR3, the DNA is TGTGCCAGCAGTTTAGGGCTTAACTATGGCTACACCTTC.

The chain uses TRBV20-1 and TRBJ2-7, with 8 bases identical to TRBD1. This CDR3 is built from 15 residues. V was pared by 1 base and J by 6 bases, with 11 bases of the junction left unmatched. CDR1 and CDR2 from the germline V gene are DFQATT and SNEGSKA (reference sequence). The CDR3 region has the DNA TGCAGTGCTAGAGTTGGGGACAGGACAACTGGCGAGCAGTACTTC. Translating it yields CSARVGDRTTGEQYF.

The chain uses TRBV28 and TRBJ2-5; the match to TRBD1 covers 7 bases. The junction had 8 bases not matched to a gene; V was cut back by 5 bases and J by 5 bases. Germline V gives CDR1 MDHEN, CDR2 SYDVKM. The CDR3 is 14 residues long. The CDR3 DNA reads TGTGCCAGCAGTGCGACAGGGTCGGGTGAGACCCAGTACTTC. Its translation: CASSATGSGETQYF.

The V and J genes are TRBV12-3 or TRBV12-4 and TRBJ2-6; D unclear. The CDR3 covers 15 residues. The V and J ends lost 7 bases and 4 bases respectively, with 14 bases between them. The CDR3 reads CASTWMMRGANVLTF. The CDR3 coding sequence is TGTGCCAGCACCTGGATGATGAGAGGGGCCAACGTCCTGACTTTC.

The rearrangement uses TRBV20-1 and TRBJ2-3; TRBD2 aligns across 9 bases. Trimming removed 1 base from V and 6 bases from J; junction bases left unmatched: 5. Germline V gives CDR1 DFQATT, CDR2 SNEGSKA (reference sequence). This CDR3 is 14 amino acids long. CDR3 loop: CSARVAGGPDTQYF. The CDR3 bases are TGCAGTGCTAGAGTGGCGGGAGGGCCGGATACGCAGTATTTT.

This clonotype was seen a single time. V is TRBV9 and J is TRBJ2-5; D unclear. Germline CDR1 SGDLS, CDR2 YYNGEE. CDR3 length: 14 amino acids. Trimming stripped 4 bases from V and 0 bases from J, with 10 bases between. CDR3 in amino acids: CASSPSSHQETQYF. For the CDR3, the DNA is TGTGCCAGCAGCCCCTCCAGTCACCAAGAGACCCAGTACTTC.

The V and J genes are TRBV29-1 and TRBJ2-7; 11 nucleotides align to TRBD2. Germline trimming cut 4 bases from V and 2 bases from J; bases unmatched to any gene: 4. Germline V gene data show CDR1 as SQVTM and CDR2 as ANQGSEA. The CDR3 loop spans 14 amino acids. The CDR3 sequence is CSVGLAGNAYEQYF. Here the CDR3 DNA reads TGCAGCGTTGGACTAGCGGGAAACGCCTACGAGCAGTACTTC.

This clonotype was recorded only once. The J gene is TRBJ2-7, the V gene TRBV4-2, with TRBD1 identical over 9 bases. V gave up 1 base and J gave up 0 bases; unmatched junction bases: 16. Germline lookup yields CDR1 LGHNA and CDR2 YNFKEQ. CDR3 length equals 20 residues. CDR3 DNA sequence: TGTGCCAGCAGCCAAGCTCCCGGGACAGGGATTGGGGAACTCTCCTACGAGCAGTACTTC. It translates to CASSQAPGTGIGELSYEQYF.

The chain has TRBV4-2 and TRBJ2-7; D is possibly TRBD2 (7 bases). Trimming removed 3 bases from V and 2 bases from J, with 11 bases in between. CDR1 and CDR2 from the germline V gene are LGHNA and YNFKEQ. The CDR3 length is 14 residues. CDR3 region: CASSHGGGAYEQYF. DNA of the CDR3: TGTGCCAGCAGCCATGGAGGGGGGGCCTACGAGCAGTACTTC.

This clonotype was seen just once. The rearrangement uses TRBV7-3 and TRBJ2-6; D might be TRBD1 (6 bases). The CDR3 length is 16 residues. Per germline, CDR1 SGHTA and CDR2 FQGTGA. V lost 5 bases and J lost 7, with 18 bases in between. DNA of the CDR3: TGTGCCAGCAGCCTGACAGGTTTGGTTCTAGCCAACGTCCTGACTTTC. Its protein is CASSLTGLVLANVLTF.

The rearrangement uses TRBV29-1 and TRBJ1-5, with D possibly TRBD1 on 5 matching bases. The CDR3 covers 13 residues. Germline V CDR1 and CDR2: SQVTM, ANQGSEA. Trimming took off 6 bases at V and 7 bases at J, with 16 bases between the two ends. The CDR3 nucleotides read TGCAGCGTGACGACAGCCCGGGGGCAGCCCCAGCATTTT. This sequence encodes CSVTTARGQPQHF.

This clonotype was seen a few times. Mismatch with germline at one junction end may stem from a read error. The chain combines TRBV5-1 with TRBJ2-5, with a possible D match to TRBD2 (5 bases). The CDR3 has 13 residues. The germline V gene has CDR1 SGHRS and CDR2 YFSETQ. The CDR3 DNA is TGTGCCAGTAGTCTCGGGATTCAAGAGACCCAGTACTTC. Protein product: CASSLGIQETQYF.

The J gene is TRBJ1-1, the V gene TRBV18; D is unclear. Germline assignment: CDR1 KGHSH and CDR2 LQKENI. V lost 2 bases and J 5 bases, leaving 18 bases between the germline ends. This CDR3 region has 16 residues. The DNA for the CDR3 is TGTGCCAGCTCACCAGAATGGAAGGTGAGAGGGACTGAAGCTTTCTTT. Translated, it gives CASSPEWKVRGTEAFF. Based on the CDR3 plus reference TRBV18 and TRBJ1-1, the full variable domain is NAGVMQNPRHLVRRRGQEARLRCSPMKGHSHVYWYRQLPEEGLKFMVYLQKENIIDESGMPKERFSAEFPKEGPSILRIQQVVRGDSAAYFCASSPEWKVRGTEAFFGQGTRLTVV.

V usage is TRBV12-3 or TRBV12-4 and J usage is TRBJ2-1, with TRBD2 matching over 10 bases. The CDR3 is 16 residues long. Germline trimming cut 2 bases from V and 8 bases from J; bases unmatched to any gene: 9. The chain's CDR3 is CASSLSSSGRGHEQFF. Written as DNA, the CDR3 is TGTGCCAGCAGTTTATCCTCTAGCGGGAGAGGTCATGAGCAGTTCTTC.